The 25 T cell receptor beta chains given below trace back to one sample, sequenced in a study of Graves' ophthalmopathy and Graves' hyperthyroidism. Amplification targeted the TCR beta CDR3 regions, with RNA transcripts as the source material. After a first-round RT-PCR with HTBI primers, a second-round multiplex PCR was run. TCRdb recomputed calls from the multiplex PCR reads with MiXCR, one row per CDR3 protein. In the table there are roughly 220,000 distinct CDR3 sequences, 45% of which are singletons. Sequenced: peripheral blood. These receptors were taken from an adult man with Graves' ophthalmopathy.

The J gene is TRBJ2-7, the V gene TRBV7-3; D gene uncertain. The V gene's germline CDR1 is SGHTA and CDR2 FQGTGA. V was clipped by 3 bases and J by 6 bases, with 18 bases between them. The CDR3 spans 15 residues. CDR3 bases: TGTGCCAGCAGCTTGGGCGGCCTCTCTCGCCCCGAGCAGTACTTC. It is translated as CASSLGGLSRPEQYF.

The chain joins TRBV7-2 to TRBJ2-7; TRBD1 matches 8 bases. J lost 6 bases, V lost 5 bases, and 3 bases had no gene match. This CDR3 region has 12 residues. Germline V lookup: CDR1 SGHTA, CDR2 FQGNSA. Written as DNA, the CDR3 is TGTGCCAGCAGCCGCACAGGGGGCGAGCAGTACTTC. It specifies CASSRTGGEQYF. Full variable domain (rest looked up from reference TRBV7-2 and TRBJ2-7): GAGVSQSPSNKVTEKGKDVELRCDPISGHTALYWYRQSLGQGLEFLIYFQGNSAPDKSGLPSDRFSAERTGGSVSTLTIQRTQQEDSAVYLCASSRTGGEQYFGPGTRLTVT.

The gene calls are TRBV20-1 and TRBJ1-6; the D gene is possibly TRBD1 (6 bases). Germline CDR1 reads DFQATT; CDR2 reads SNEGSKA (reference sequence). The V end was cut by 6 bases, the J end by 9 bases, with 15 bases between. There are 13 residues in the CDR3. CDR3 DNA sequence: TGCAGTGCCAGGGCAGGGGTGACTTCACCCCTCCACTTT. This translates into CSARAGVTSPLHF.

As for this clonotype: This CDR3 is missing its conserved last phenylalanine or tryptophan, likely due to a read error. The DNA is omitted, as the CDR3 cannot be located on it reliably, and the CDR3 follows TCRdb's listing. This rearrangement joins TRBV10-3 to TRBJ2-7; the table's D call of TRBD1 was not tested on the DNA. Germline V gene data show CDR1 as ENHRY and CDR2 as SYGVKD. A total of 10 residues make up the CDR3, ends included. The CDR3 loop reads CAIRAMGQNT.

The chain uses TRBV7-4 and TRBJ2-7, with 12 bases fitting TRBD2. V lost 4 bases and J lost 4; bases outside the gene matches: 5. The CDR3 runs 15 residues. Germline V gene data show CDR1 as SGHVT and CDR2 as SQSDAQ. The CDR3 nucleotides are TGTGCCAGCAGCTCGACTAGCGGGAGTAGGTACGAGCAGTACTTC. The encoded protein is CASSSTSGSRYEQYF.

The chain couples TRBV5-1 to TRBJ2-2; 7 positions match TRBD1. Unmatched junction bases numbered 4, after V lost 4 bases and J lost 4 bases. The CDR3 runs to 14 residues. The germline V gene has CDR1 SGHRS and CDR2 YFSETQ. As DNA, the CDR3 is TGCGCCAGCAGCGGCCGGGACAGCACCGGGGAGCTGTTTTTT. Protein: CASSGRDSTGELFF.

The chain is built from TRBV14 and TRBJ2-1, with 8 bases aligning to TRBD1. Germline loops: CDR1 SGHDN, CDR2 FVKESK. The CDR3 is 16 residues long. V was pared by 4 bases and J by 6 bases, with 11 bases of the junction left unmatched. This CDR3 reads CASSPIKAGGSNEQFF. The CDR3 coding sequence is TGTGCCAGCAGCCCAATTAAGGCAGGGGGCTCCAATGAGCAGTTCTTC.

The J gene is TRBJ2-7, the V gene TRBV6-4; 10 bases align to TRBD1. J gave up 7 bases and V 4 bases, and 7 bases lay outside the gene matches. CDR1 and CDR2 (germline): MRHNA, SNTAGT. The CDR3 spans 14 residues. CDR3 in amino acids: CASSVRDRGLEQYF. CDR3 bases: TGTGCCAGCAGTGTAAGAGACAGGGGGCTTGAGCAGTACTTC.

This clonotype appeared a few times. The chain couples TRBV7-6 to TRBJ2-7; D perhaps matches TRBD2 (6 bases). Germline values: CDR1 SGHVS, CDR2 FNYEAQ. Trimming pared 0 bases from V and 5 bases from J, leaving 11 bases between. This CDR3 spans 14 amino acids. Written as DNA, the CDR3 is TGTGCCAGCAGCTTAGCCCCAGGGAGGCACGAGCAGTACTTC. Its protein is CASSLAPGRHEQYF.

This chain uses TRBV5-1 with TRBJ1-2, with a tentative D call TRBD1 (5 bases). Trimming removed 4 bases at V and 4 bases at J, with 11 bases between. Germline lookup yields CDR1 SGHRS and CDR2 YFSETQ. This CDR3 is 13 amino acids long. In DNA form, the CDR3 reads TGCGCCAGCAGCGCCGATGGGGCCTATGGCTACACCTTC. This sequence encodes CASSADGAYGYTF.

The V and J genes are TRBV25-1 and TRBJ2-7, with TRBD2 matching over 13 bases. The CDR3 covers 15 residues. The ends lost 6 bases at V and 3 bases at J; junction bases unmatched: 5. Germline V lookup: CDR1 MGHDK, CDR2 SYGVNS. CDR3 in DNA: TGTGCCAGCAGCCCCGGGACTAGCGGGGTCTACGAGCAGTACTTC. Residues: CASSPGTSGVYEQYF.

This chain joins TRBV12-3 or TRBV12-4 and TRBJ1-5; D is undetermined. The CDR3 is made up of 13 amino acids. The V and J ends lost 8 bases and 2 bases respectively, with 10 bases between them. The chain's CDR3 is CASGSLGNQPQHF. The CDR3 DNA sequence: TGTGCCAGCGGGAGCCTAGGCAATCAGCCCCAGCATTTT.

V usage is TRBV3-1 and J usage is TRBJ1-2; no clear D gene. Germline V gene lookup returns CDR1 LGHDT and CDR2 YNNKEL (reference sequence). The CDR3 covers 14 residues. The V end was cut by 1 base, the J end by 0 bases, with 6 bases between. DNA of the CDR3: TGTGCCAGCAGCCAAGTCGCAGCTAACTATGGCTACACCTTC. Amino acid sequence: CASSQVAANYGYTF.

The CDR3 sequence: CSAGRVDRGNTGELFF. The CDR3, as DNA: TGCAGTGCGGGAAGGGTGGACAGGGGCAACACCGGGGAGCTGTTTTTT. The J gene is TRBJ2-2, the V gene TRBV20-1, with 9 nucleotides matching TRBD1. Germline V gives CDR1 DFQATT, CDR2 SNEGSKA (reference sequence). V shed 6 bases and J 2 bases; nucleotides not matched to a gene: 10. This CDR3 spans 16 amino acids.

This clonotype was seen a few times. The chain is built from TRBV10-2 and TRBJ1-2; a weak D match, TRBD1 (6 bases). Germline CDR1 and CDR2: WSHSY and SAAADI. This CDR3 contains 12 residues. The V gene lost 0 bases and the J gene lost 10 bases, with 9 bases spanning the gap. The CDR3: CASSESPGAYTF. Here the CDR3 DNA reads TGCGCCAGCAGTGAGTCGCCAGGGGCCTACACCTTC.

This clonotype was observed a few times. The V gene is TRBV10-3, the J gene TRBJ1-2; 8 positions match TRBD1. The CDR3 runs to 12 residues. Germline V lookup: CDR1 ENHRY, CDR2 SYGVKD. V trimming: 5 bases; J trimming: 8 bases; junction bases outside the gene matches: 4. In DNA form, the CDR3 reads TGTGCCATCAGTTTGACAGGGGAGGGCTACACCTTC. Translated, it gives CAISLTGEGYTF.

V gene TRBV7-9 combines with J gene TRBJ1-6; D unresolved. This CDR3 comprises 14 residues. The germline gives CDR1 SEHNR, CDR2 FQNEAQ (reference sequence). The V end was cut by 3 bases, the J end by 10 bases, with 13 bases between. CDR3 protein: CASSFNTEGSPLHF. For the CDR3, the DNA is TGTGCCAGCAGCTTTAACACGGAGGGCTCACCCCTCCACTTT. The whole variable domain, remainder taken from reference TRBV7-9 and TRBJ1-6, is DTGVSQNPRHKITKRGQNVTFRCDPISEHNRLYWYRQTLGQGPEFLTYFQNEAQLEKSRLLSDRFSAERPKGSFSTLEIQRTEQGDSAMYLCASSFNTEGSPLHFGNGTRLTVT.

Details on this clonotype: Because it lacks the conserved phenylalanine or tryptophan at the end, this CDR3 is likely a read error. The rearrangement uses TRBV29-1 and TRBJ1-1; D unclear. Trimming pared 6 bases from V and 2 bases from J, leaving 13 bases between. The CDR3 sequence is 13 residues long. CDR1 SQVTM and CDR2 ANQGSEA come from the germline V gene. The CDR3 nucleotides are TGCAGCGTGTACGGACGGATTAACACTGAAGCTTTCCTT. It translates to CSVYGRINTEAFL.

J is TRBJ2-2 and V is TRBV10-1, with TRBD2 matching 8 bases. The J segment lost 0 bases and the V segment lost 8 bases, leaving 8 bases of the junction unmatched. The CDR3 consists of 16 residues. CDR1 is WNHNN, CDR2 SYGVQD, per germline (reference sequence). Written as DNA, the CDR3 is TGCGCCAGCGGGGCGGGTAGCGGGGCGAACACCGGGGAGCTGTTTTTT. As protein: CASGAGSGANTGELFF.

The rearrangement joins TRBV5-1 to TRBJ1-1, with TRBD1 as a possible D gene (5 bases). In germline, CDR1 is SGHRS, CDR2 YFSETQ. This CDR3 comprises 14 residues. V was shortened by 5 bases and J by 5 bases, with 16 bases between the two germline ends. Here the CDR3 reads CASSSGPKGTEAFF. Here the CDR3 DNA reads TGCGCCAGCAGTTCGGGACCGAAGGGTACTGAAGCTTTCTTT.

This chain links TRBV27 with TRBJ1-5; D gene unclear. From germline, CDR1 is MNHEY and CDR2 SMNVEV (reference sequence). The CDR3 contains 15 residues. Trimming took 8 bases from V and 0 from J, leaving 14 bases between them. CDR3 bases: TGTGCCAGCGCAGGCGGGTGGGGTAGCAATCAGCCCCAGCATTTT. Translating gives CASAGGWGSNQPQHF.

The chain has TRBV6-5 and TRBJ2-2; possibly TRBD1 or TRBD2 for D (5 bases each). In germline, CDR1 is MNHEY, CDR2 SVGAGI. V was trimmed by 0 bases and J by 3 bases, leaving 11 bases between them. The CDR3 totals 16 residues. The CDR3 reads CASSYSGRIYTGELFF. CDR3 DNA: TGTGCCAGCAGTTACTCGGGACGGATCTACACCGGGGAGCTGTTTTTT.

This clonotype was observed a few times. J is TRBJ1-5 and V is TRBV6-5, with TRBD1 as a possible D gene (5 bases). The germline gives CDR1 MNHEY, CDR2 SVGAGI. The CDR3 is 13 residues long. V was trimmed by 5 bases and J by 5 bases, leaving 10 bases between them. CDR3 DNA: TGTGCCAGCAGTGCAGGGATTCATCAGCCCCAGCATTTT. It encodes CASSAGIHQPQHF.

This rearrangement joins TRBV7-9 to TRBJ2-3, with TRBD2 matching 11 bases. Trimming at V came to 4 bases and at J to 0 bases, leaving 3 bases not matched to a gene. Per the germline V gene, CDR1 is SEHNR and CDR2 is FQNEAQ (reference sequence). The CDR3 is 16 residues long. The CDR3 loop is CASSWGLAASTDTQYF. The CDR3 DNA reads TGTGCCAGCAGCTGGGGACTAGCGGCTAGCACAGATACGCAGTATTTT.

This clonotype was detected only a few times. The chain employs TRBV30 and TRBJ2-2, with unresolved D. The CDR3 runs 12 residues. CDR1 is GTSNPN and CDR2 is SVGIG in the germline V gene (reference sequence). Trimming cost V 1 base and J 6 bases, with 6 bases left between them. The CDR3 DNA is TGTGCCTGGAGTGACCGGGCCGGGGAGCTGTTTTTT. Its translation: CAWSDRAGELFF.